This passage covers 23 T cell receptor beta chains from one sample sequenced in a study of radiotherapy plus CTLA-4 blockade in lung cancer. Sequenced by immunoSEQ multiplex PCR; TCRdb stores in-frame clones only, minus some. The sample has under 15,000 clones, around 84% seen once. The specimen comprised peripheral blood, sampled from a patient treated with radiotherapy plus ipilimumab. These receptors were collected from a human donor with non-small cell lung cancer that progressed on radiotherapy plus ipilimumab.

The rearrangement joins TRBV5-1 to TRBJ2-4; D is possibly TRBD2 (7 bases). Germline assignment: CDR1 SGHRS and CDR2 YFSETQ. The CDR3 is 16 amino acids. V was pared by 4 bases and J by 4 bases, with 18 bases between. CDR3 sequence (DNA): TGCGCCAGCAGCACCGGGGGGTTACAGGGAAAAAACATTCAGTACTTC. Translation: CASSTGGLQGKNIQYF.

This clone was counted a few times. The chain recombines TRBV13 with TRBJ1-1; the D gene is possibly TRBD1 (5 bases). V dropped 5 bases and J dropped 0 bases, with 10 bases sitting between them. Germline lookup yields CDR1 PRHDT and CDR2 FYEKMQ (reference sequence). The CDR3 is 14 residues long. The CDR3: CASSLDSMNTEAFF. CDR3 coding DNA: TGTGCCAGCAGCCTCGACAGTATGAACACTGAAGCTTTCTTT.

CDR3 amino acids: CASSERAFQETQYF. The CDR3 coding sequence is TGTGCCAGCAGTGAGAGGGCATTTCAAGAGACCCAGTACTTC. The chain joins TRBV2 to TRBJ2-5; D perhaps matches TRBD2 (5 bases). Germline CDR1 reads SNHLY; CDR2 reads FYNNEI. Trimming removed 3 bases from V and 2 bases from J, with 10 bases in between. This CDR3 has 14 residues.

This chain joins TRBV7-2 and TRBJ2-3; D gene uncertain. The CDR3 sequence is 14 residues long. V was trimmed by 6 bases and J by 1 base, leaving 11 bases between them. Germline V gives CDR1 SGHTA, CDR2 FQGNSA. The CDR3 DNA sequence: TGTGCCAGCAGTCGAGTCGGCGGCACAGATACGCAGTATTTT. As protein: CASSRVGGTDTQYF.

CDR3 sequence reads: CASSPGVAIQQYF. The CDR3 DNA reads as TGTGCCAGCAGCCCGGGCGTAGCTATACAGCAGTACTTC. The chain couples TRBV5-4 to TRBJ2-5; D is uncertain. V lost 4 bases and J lost 11, with 18 bases in between. The germline V gene has CDR1 SGHNT and CDR2 YYREEE (reference sequence). This CDR3 has 13 amino acids.

V usage is TRBV5-6 and J usage is TRBJ1-1, with 7 bases identical to TRBD1. This CDR3 is 16 amino acids long. Germline CDR1 is SGHDT and CDR2 is YYEEEE. Germline trimming cut 6 bases from V and 0 bases from J; bases unmatched to any gene: 11. In nucleotides, the CDR3 is TGTGCCAGCATCCGCTACCGGGACAGCCTGAACACTGAAGCTTTCTTT. Amino acids: CASIRYRDSLNTEAFF.

The chain has TRBV5-4 and TRBJ1-6; 8 bases are a match to TRBD1. Per the germline V gene, CDR1 is SGHNT and CDR2 is YYREEE (reference sequence). The CDR3 is 16 amino acids. Trimming cost V 3 bases and J 9 bases; bases outside gene matches: 11. The CDR3 spells CASSSEPTGGGSPLHF. The CDR3 nucleotides are TGTGCCAGCAGCTCGGAACCAACAGGGGGTGGTTCACCCCTCCACTTT.

This clone has a handful of counts. The CDR3 sequence is CASSLTRSGANVLTF. The CDR3 DNA is TGTGCCAGCAGCTTAACCCGGTCTGGGGCCAACGTCCTGACTTTC. The chain uses TRBV7-9 and TRBJ2-6; the D is unclear. The germline V gene has CDR1 SEHNR and CDR2 FQNEAQ (reference sequence). CDR3 size: 15 residues. Trimming shortened V by 2 bases and J by 1 base, and 6 bases separated the two germline ends.

This chain connects TRBV6-6 to TRBJ1-4; no clear D. The CDR3 spans 15 residues. V was pared by 2 bases and J by 7 bases, with 14 bases between. Germline assignment: CDR1 MNHNY and CDR2 SVGAGI (reference sequence). Here the CDR3 DNA reads TGTGCCAGCAGTTACGTTTCGTTTCTGAGTGAAAAACTGTTTTTT. Translation: CASSYVSFLSEKLFF.

The chain joins TRBV5-1 to TRBJ2-3, with 8 bases aligning to TRBD1. The CDR3 is 18 residues long. V dropped 1 base and J dropped 4; count of bases not matched to a gene: 14. Germline V lookup: CDR1 SGHRS, CDR2 YFSETQ. The CDR3 here is CASSLSLLGTQGADTQYF. CDR3 sequence (DNA): TGCGCCAGCAGCTTGTCCCTACTAGGGACACAGGGGGCAGATACGCAGTATTTT.

V usage is TRBV27 and J usage is TRBJ1-1; D is uncertain. Per the germline V gene, CDR1 is MNHEY and CDR2 is SMNVEV (reference sequence). V was clipped by 5 bases and J by 0 bases, with 10 bases between them. CDR3 size: 14 residues. The CDR3 DNA is TGTGCCAGCAGTCCAGACCGGGTGAACACTGAAGCTTTCTTT. It specifies CASSPDRVNTEAFF.

The chain combines TRBV2 with TRBJ1-2, with TRBD1 matching 8 bases. The V segment lost 6 bases and the J segment 7 bases; nucleotides outside the gene matches: 13. The CDR3 is made up of 15 amino acids. Germline V lookup: CDR1 SNHLY, CDR2 FYNNEI. CDR3 bases: TGTGCCAGCAGGGGCCTACAGGGGGACGGACGTGGCTACACCTTC. Protein product: CASRGLQGDGRGYTF. The variable domain in full, with the rest retrieved from reference TRBV2 and TRBJ1-2, is EPEVTQTPSHQVTQMGQEVILRCVPISNHLYFYWYRQILGQKVEFLVSFYNNEISEKSEIFDDQFSVERPDGSNFTLKIRSTKLEDSAMYFCASRGLQGDGRGYTFGSGTRLTVV.

The CDR3 loop reads CASSQLAALTSYNEQFF. The CDR3 DNA is TGCGCCAGCAGCCAACTAGCGGCCTTAACCTCCTACAATGAGCAGTTCTTC. The rearrangement links TRBV4-1 to TRBJ2-1; TRBD2 aligns across 7 bases. The CDR3 has 17 amino acids. CDR1 MGHRA and CDR2 YSYEKL come from the germline V gene. V lost 2 bases to trimming and J lost 0 bases; unmatched junction nucleotides: 7.

In its sample, this clone was seen once. The V and J genes are TRBV1 and TRBJ1-2; the D call in the table, TRBD1, was not verified against the DNA. TRBV1 is flagged as a pseudogene. The CDR3 contains 22 residues. Here the CDR3 DNA reads TGCACCAGCAGCCCCGCTACCACCGTACAGGGACACCCAGATAGGGGTAATCGTGGCTACACCTTC. Its translation: CTSSPATTVQGHPDRGNRGYTF.

The J gene is TRBJ2-5, the V gene TRBV7-9; D gene uncertain. V lost 1 base, J lost 5 bases, and 11 bases lay in between. Germline V lookup: CDR1 SEHNR, CDR2 FQNEAQ (reference sequence). The CDR3 covers 14 residues. CDR3 DNA: TGTGCCAGCAGCTTAGTCACCCCTGCGGAGACCCAGTACTTC. This gives the protein CASSLVTPAETQYF.

The CDR3 reads CASRTGGAYNEQFF. CDR3 in DNA: TGTGCCAGCAGAACAGGGGGGGCCTACAATGAGCAGTTCTTC. The rearrangement uses TRBV6-5 and TRBJ2-1, with D tentatively TRBD1 (8 bases). The CDR3 covers 14 residues. In germline, CDR1 is MNHEY, CDR2 SVGAGI. With 6 bases removed from V and 2 bases from J, the gap between germline ends came to 11 bases.

The chain uses TRBV9 and TRBJ2-1; TRBD2 is a possible D gene (5 bases). The CDR3 extends over 14 amino acids. Germline loops: CDR1 SGDLS, CDR2 YYNGEE. Deletions cut 3 bases from V and 2 bases from J, with 9 bases between. DNA for the CDR3: TGTGCCAGCAGCGCCTCCGGGACCTACAATGAGCAGTTCTTC. Its translation: CASSASGTYNEQFF.

This sequence joins TRBV9 and TRBJ2-1; D is ambiguous. Germline assignment: CDR1 SGDLS and CDR2 YYNGEE. V lost 0 bases and J 9 bases, leaving 4 bases between the germline ends. The CDR3 consists of 11 residues. The CDR3 here is CASSVDGEQFF. Written as DNA, the CDR3 is TGTGCCAGCAGCGTAGACGGTGAGCAGTTCTTC.

V is TRBV7-3 and J is TRBJ2-1; TRBD2 aligns across 8 bases. Per the germline V gene, CDR1 is SGHTA and CDR2 is FQGTGA. Losses at the gene ends were 3 bases for V and 7 bases for J; bases not matched to a gene: 11. The CDR3 runs 16 residues. The CDR3 coding sequence is TGTGCCAGCAGCTTGACTAGCGCCCTTTCAAGGAATGAGCAGTTCTTC. Translated, it gives CASSLTSALSRNEQFF. The variable domain in full, completed from reference TRBV7-3 and TRBJ2-1, reads GAGVSQTPSNKVTEKGKYVELRCDPISGHTALYWYRQSLGQGPEFLIYFQGTGAADDSGLPNDRFFAVRPEGSVSTLKIQRTERGDSAVYLCASSLTSALSRNEQFFGPGTRLTVL.

V usage is TRBV2 and J usage is TRBJ2-5; TRBD2 matches at 8 bases. CDR3 size: 15 residues. The junction had 7 bases not matched to a gene; V was cut back by 2 bases and J by 5 bases. Germline assignment: CDR1 SNHLY and CDR2 FYNNEI. CDR3 nucleotides: TGTGCCAGCAGTGAATCCACGGGAGGGCTGGAGACCCAGTACTTC. Its protein product is CASSESTGGLETQYF.

The CDR3: CASSLGAISGNTIYF. CDR3 DNA sequence: TGTGCCAGCAGTTTAGGGGCTATCTCTGGAAACACCATATATTTT. The chain couples TRBV28 to TRBJ1-3; a possible D gene is TRBD1 (5 bases). The length of the CDR3 is 15 residues. V was pared by 2 bases and J by 0 bases, with 8 bases between. CDR1 MDHEN and CDR2 SYDVKM come from the germline V gene.

This chain connects TRBV5-1 to TRBJ2-1; 14 bases fit TRBD2. The CDR3 contains 15 residues. V shed 4 bases and J 5 bases; nucleotides not matched to a gene: 2. CDR1 and CDR2 from the germline V gene are SGHRS and YFSETQ. The CDR3 DNA reads TGCGCCAGCAGCCCGGGACTAGCGGGGGACAATGAGCAGTTCTTC. Encoded protein: CASSPGLAGDNEQFF.

This chain connects TRBV7-2 to TRBJ2-3; possibly TRBD2 for D (7 bases). Germline CDR1 reads SGHTA; CDR2 reads FQGNSA. The CDR3 spans 16 residues. The V end lost 2 bases, the J end lost 3 bases, and 15 bases lay between the germline ends. The CDR3, as DNA: TGTGCCAGCAGCTTATTCCGGGGGGCGAGGACAGATACGCAGTATTTT. Translation: CASSLFRGARTDTQYF. The variable domain in full, completed from reference TRBV7-2 and TRBJ2-3, reads GAGVSQSPSNKVTEKGKDVELRCDPISGHTALYWYRQSLGQGLEFLIYFQGNSAPDKSGLPSDRFSAERTGGSVSTLTIQRTQQEDSAVYLCASSLFRGARTDTQYFGPGTRLTVL.